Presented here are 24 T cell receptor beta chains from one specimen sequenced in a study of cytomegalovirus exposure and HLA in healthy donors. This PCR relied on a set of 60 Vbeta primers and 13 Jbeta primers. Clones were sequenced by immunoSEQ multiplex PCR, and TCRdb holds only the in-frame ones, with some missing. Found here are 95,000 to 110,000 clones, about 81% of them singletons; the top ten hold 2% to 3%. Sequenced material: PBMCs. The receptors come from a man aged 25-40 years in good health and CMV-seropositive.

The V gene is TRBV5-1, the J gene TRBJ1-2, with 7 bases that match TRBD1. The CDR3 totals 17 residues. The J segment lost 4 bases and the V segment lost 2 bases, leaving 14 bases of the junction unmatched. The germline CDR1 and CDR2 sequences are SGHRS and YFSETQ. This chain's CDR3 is CASSLGSWGTESYGYTF. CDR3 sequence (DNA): TGCGCCAGCAGCTTAGGTTCGTGGGGGACAGAGTCCTATGGCTACACCTTC.

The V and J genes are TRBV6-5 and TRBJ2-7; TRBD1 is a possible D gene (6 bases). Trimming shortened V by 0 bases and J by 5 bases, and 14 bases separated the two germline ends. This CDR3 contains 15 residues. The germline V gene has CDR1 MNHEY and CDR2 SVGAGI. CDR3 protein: CASSYSYRAGNEQYF. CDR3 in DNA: TGTGCCAGCAGTTACTCATACAGGGCAGGCAACGAGCAGTACTTC.

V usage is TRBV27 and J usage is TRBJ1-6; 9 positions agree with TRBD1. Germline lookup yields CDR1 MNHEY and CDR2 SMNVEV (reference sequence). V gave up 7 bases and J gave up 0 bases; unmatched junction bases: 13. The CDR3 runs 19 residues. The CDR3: CASTGVGTGIYSYNSPLHF. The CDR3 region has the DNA TGTGCCAGCACCGGTGTCGGGACAGGGATTTACTCCTATAATTCACCCCTCCACTTT.

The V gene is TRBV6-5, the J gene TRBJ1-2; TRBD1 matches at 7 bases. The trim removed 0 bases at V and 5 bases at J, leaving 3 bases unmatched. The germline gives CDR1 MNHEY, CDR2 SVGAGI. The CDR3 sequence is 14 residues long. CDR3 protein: CASSYSGTVYGYTF. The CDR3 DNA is TGTGCCAGCAGTTACTCCGGGACAGTTTATGGCTACACCTTC.

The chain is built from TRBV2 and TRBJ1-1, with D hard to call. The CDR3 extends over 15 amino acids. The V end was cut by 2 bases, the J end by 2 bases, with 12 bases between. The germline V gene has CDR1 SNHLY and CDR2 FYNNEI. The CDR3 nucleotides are TGTGCCAGCAGTGAATCTACCTATTCTAACACTGAAGCTTTCTTT. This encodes CASSESTYSNTEAFF.

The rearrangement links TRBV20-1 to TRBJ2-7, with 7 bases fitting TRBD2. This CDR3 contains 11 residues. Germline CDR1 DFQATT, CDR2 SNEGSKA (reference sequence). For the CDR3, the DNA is TGCAGCATCCGGGGGGACTACGAGCAGTACTTC. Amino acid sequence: CSIRGDYEQYF.

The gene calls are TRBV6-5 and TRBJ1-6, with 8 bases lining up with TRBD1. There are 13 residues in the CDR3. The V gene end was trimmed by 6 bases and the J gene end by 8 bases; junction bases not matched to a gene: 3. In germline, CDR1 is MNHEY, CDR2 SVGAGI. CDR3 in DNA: TGTGCCAGCAGGGCACAGGGGGATTCACCCCTCCACTTT. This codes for CASRAQGDSPLHF.

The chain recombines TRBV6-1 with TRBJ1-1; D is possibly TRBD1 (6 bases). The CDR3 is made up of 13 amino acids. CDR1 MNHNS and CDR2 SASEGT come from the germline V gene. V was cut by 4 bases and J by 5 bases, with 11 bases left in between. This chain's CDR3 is CASSAHRETEAFF. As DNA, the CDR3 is TGTGCCAGCAGTGCCCACAGGGAAACTGAAGCTTTCTTT.

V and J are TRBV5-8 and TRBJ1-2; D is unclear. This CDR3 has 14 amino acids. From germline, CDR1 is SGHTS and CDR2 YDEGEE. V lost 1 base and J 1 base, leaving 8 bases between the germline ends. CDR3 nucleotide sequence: TGTGCCAGCAGCTTGACGCAGAATAACTATGGCTACACCTTC. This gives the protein CASSLTQNNYGYTF.

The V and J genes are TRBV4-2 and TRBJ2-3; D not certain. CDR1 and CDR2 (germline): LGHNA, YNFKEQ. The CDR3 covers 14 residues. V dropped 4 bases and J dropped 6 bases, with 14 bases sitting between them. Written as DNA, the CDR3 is TGTGCCAGCAGCCGTGGAGCCTCCTGGGATACGCAGTATTTT. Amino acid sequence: CASSRGASWDTQYF.

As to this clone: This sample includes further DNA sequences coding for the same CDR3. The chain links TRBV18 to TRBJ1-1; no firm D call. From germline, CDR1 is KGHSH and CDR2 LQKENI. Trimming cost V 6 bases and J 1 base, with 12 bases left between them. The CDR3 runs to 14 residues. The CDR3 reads CASSPGRENTEAFF. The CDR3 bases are TGTGCCAGCTCTCCCGGGAGGGAGAACACTGAAGCTTTCTTT.

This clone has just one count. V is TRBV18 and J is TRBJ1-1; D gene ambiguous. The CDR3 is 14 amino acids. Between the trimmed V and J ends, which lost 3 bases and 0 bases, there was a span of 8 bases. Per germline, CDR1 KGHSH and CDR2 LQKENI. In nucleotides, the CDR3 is TGTGCCAGCTCACCCACAGAGATGAACACTGAAGCTTTCTTT. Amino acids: CASSPTEMNTEAFF.

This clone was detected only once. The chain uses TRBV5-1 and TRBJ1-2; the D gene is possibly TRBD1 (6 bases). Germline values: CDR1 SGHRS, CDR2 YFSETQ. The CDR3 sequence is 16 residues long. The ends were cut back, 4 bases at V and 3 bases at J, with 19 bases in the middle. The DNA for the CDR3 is TGCGCCAGCAGCCGAGATCAGGGGAACGAGTACTATGGCTACACCTTC. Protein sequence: CASSRDQGNEYYGYTF.

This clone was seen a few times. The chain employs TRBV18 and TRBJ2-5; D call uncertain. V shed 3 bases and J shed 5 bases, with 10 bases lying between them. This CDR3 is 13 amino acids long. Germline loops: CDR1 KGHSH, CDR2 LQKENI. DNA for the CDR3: TGTGCCAGCTCACCGGTTGTAGAGGAGACCCAGTACTTC. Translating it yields CASSPVVEETQYF.

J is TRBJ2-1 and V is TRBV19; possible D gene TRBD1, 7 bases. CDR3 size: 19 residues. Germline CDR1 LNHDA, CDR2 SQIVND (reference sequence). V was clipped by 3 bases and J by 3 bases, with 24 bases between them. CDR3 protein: CASSIRPKFGGDSYNEQFF. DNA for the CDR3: TGTGCCAGTAGTATCCGGCCTAAGTTCGGAGGGGACAGCTACAATGAGCAGTTCTTC.

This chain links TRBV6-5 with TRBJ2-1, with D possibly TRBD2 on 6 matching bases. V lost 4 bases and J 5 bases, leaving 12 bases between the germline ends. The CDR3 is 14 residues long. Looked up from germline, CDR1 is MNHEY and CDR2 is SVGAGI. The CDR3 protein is CASSFGGVDNEQFF. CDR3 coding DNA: TGTGCCAGCAGTTTCGGGGGAGTTGACAATGAGCAGTTCTTC.

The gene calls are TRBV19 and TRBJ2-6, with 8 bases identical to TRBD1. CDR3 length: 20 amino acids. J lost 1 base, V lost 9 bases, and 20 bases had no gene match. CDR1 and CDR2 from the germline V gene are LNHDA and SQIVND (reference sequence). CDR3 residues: CASRPHTGGNARSGANVLTF. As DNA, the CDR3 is TGTGCCAGCCGGCCACATACAGGGGGGAACGCCCGATCTGGGGCCAACGTCCTGACTTTC. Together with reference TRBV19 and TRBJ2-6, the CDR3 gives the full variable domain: DGGITQSPKYLFRKEGQNVTLSCEQNLNHDAMYWYRQDPGQGLRLIYYSQIVNDFQKGDIAEGYSVSREKKESFPLTVTSAQKNPTAFYLCASRPHTGGNARSGANVLTFGAGSRLTVL.

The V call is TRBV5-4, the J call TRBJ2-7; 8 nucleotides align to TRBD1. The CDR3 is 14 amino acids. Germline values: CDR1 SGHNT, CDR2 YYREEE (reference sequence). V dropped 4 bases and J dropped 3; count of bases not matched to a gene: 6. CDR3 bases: TGTGCCAGCAGCCCTGACAGGGGTTACTACGAGCAGTACTTC. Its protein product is CASSPDRGYYEQYF.

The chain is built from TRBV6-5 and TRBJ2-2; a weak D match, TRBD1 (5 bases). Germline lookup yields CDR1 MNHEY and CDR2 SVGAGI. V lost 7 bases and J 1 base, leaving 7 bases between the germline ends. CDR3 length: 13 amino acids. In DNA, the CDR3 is TGTGCCAGCAATCAGGGGAACACCGGGGAGCTGTTTTTT. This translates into CASNQGNTGELFF.

The CDR3 DNA is TGTGCCAGCAGCGAGACTAGCGCCGCCTACGAGCAGTACTTC. Its translation: CASSETSAAYEQYF. The chain joins TRBV9 to TRBJ2-7; 8 bases match TRBD2. CDR1 SGDLS and CDR2 YYNGEE come from the germline V gene. This CDR3 is 14 amino acids long. V trimming: 3 bases; J trimming: 2 bases; junction bases outside the gene matches: 4.

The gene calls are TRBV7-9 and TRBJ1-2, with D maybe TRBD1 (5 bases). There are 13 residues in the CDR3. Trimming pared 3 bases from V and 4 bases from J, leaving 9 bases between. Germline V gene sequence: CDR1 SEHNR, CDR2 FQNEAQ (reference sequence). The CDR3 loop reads CASSFQGGYGYTF. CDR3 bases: TGTGCCAGCAGCTTTCAGGGAGGCTATGGCTACACCTTC.

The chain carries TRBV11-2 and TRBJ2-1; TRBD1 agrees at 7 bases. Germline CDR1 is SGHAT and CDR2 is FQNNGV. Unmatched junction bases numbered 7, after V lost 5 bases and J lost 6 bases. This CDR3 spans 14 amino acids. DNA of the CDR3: TGTGCCAGCAGCCGCGACAGGGTTCCCAATGAGCAGTTCTTC. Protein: CASSRDRVPNEQFF.

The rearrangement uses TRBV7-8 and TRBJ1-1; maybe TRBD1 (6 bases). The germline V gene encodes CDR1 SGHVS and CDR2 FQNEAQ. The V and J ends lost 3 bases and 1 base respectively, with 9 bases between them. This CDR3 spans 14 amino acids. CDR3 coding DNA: TGTGCCAGCAGCTTTACAGGGACGAACACTGAAGCTTTCTTT. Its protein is CASSFTGTNTEAFF.

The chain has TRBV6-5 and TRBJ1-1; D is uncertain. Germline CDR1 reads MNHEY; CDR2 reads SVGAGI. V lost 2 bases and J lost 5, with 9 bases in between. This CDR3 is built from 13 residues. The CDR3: CASSYVSRTEAFF. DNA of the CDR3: TGTGCCAGCAGTTACGTTTCGAGGACTGAAGCTTTCTTT.